These 18 T cell receptor beta chains originate from one sample sequenced in a study of beta chain features in type 1 diabetes. The study reverse transcribed the entire isolated RNA, so it sequenced expressed TCRB transcripts. Some clones are missing from TCRdb's copy, which holds only in-frame ones; the method was immunoSEQ multiplex PCR. This table holds 350,000 to 450,000 clones, approximately 14% found once. The sample consisted of naive CD4+ T cells from blood. These TCRs come from a man between 25 and 39 years old in good health.

This chain links TRBV11-1 with TRBJ2-1; 9 bases map to TRBD2. J gave up 0 bases and V 8 bases, and 5 bases lay outside the gene matches. Germline V gene data show CDR1 as SGHAT and CDR2 as FQDESV (reference sequence). This CDR3 spans 15 amino acids. CDR3 sequence (DNA): TGTGCCAGCGGCCGTAGCGGGAGCTCCTACAATGAGCAGTTCTTC. It codes for CASGRSGSSYNEQFF.

This clone was recorded a few times. The gene calls are TRBV6-4 and TRBJ2-6; D perhaps matches TRBD2 (6 bases). The CDR3 spans 15 residues. Trimming took off 4 bases at V and 1 base at J, with 8 bases between the two ends. CDR1 and CDR2 (germline): MRHNA, SNTAGT. CDR3 sequence (DNA): TGTGCCAGCAGTGGAGGGAGGTCTGGGGCCAACGTCCTGACTTTC. This encodes CASSGGRSGANVLTF.

This clone has only a few counts. This chain uses TRBV20-1 with TRBJ2-1; D unclear. Per the germline V gene, CDR1 is DFQATT and CDR2 is SNEGSKA (reference sequence). The CDR3 extends over 10 amino acids. Trimming cost V 7 bases and J 5 bases, with 6 bases left between them. As DNA, the CDR3 is TGCAGTGGGCGCGACAATGAGCAGTTCTTC. It translates to CSGRDNEQFF.

The rearrangement joins TRBV2 to TRBJ2-7, with no clear D. There are 14 residues in the CDR3. Per the germline V gene, CDR1 is SNHLY and CDR2 is FYNNEI. Trimming shortened V by 6 bases and J by 3 bases, and 15 bases separated the two germline ends. DNA for the CDR3: TGTGCCAGCAGCCGAGAAGGCGGAAGCTACGAGCAGTACGTC. Residues: CASSREGGSYEQYV.

Concerning this clone: The sample holds other DNA sequences that translate to the same CDR3. V and J are TRBV18 and TRBJ2-3; D ambiguous. CDR1 and CDR2 (germline): KGHSH, LQKENI. There are 14 residues in the CDR3. The ends were cut back, 3 bases at V and 0 bases at J, with 7 bases in the middle. DNA for the CDR3: TGTGCCAGCTCACCGCGCAGGAGCACAGATACGCAGTATTTT. The encoded protein is CASSPRRSTDTQYF.

This clone came up a few times. This chain connects TRBV29-1 to TRBJ2-1, with 9 nucleotides matching TRBD2. V was pared by 7 bases and J by 6 bases, with 7 bases of the junction left unmatched. This CDR3 region has 13 residues. Germline V gene lookup returns CDR1 SQVTM and CDR2 ANQGSEA. CDR3 loop: CSAGTSFGNEQFF. CDR3 in DNA: TGCAGCGCCGGGACTAGCTTTGGCAATGAGCAGTTCTTC.

The chain employs TRBV10-3 and TRBJ2-1; 14 bases are a match to TRBD2. The V gene's germline CDR1 is ENHRY and CDR2 SYGVKD. This CDR3 has 13 residues. The V segment lost 10 bases and the J segment 8 bases; nucleotides outside the gene matches: 4. The CDR3 sequence is CATGTSGSDEQFF. Here the CDR3 DNA reads TGTGCCACCGGGACTAGCGGGAGTGATGAGCAGTTCTTC.

Only a few counts were recorded for this clone. The identical CDR3 is also encoded by other nucleotide sequences in the sample. V is TRBV20-1 and J is TRBJ2-1; D gene ambiguous. In germline, CDR1 is DFQATT, CDR2 SNEGSKA (reference sequence). This CDR3 has 11 residues. With 3 bases removed from V and 8 bases from J, the gap between germline ends came to 8 bases. This chain's CDR3 is CSARWVDEQFF. CDR3 bases: TGCAGTGCTAGGTGGGTCGATGAGCAGTTCTTC.

V gene TRBV5-4 combines with J gene TRBJ2-5; 9 bases align to TRBD1. The CDR3 length is 14 residues. V gave up 5 bases and J gave up 5 bases; unmatched junction bases: 7. Per germline, CDR1 SGHNT and CDR2 YYREEE (reference sequence). This CDR3 reads CASRPGDRAETQYF. The CDR3, as DNA: TGTGCCAGCAGGCCGGGGGACAGGGCGGAGACCCAGTACTTC. The full variable domain, its missing parts supplied by reference TRBV5-4 and TRBJ2-5, is ETGVTQSPTHLIKTRGQQVTLRCSSQSGHNTVSWYQQALGQGPQFIFQYYREEENGRGNFPPRFSGLQFPNYSSELNVNALELDDSALYLCASRPGDRAETQYFGPGTRLLVL.

As regards this clone: Other DNA sequences in this sample translate to the same CDR3. V is TRBV9 and J is TRBJ2-5, with D possibly being TRBD2 (6 bases). The germline CDR1 and CDR2 sequences are SGDLS and YYNGEE. Trimming stripped 0 bases from V and 5 bases from J, with 14 bases between. The CDR3 spans 15 residues. The CDR3 region is CASSVAAGSRETQYF. The CDR3 nucleotides read TGTGCCAGCAGCGTAGCTGCCGGGAGTCGGGAGACCCAGTACTTC. The variable domain in full, with the rest retrieved from reference TRBV9 and TRBJ2-5, is DSGVTQTPKHLITATGQRVTLRCSPRSGDLSVYWYQQSLDQGLQFLIQYYNGEERAKGNILERFSAQQFPDLHSELNLSSLELGDSALYFCASSVAAGSRETQYFGPGTRLLVL.

This sequence joins TRBV10-3 and TRBJ1-1; D possibly corresponds to TRBD1 (6 bases). Germline V CDR1 and CDR2: ENHRY, SYGVKD. V gave up 6 bases and J gave up 1 base, with 9 bases separating them. This CDR3 has 13 amino acids. CDR3 loop: CAISATGNTEAFF. The CDR3 nucleotides are TGTGCCATCAGCGCGACAGGGAACACTGAAGCTTTCTTT.

This clone was observed a handful of times. This chain joins TRBV27 and TRBJ2-3; 13 bases map to TRBD2. CDR1 MNHEY and CDR2 SMNVEV come from the germline V gene (reference sequence). After removal of 3 bases from V and 5 bases from J, the junction contained 8 bases not matched to a gene. This CDR3 has 17 residues. CDR3: CASSFLGLAGIRDTQYF. DNA of the CDR3: TGTGCCAGCAGTTTTTTGGGACTAGCGGGGATAAGAGATACGCAGTATTTT.

This clone was observed a handful of times. The rearrangement links TRBV30 to TRBJ1-3, with D hard to call. V lost 4 bases and J 0 bases, leaving 7 bases between the germline ends. The length of the CDR3 is 13 residues. Per the germline V gene, CDR1 is GTSNPN and CDR2 is SVGIG (reference sequence). The DNA of the CDR3 is TGTGCCTGGAATCGGGCCTCTGGAAACACCATATATTTT. It is translated as CAWNRASGNTIYF.

This rearrangement joins TRBV29-1 to TRBJ1-2; D is ambiguous. Germline loops: CDR1 SQVTM, CDR2 ANQGSEA. This CDR3 is built from 10 residues. Trimming took 4 bases from V and 8 from J, leaving 8 bases between them. The CDR3 DNA reads as TGCAGCGTTGGAGGGTTCGGCTACACCTTC. It yields the protein CSVGGFGYTF. The full variable domain, rest sourced from reference TRBV29-1 and TRBJ1-2, is SAVISQKPSRDICQRGTSLTIQCQVDSQVTMMFWYRQQPGQSLTLIATANQGSEATYESGFVIDKFPISRPNLTFSTLTVSNMSPEDSSIYLCSVGGFGYTFGSGTRLTVV.

The rearrangement joins TRBV10-3 to TRBJ1-2; 9 bases map to TRBD1. Germline V lookup: CDR1 ENHRY, CDR2 SYGVKD. V trimming: 4 bases; J trimming: 5 bases; junction bases outside the gene matches: 2. There are 13 residues in the CDR3. The CDR3 region has the DNA TGTGCCATCAGTGGGGACAGGGCTTATGGCTACACCTTC. It yields the protein CAISGDRAYGYTF.

In its sample, this clone was seen a few times. The rearrangement links TRBV7-2 to TRBJ2-7; 7 positions match TRBD1. CDR1 is SGHTA, CDR2 FQGNSA, per germline. The CDR3 has 12 residues. Trimming cost V 2 bases and J 5 bases; bases outside gene matches: 0. In DNA form, the CDR3 reads TGTGCCAGCAGCTTACAGGGGGACGAGCAGTACGTC. Protein: CASSLQGDEQYV.

This clone was found a few times. V gene TRBV29-1 combines with J gene TRBJ1-1; maybe TRBD1 (5 bases). Per germline, CDR1 SQVTM and CDR2 ANQGSEA. This CDR3 spans 13 amino acids. The V and J ends lost 0 bases and 5 bases respectively, with 10 bases between them. The CDR3 protein is CSVEEGRGTEAFF. Here the CDR3 DNA reads TGCAGCGTTGAAGAGGGGAGGGGAACTGAAGCTTTCTTT.

Only a few counts were recorded for this clone. The genes are TRBV7-9 and TRBJ2-7, with 9 positions matching TRBD1. This CDR3 comprises 13 residues. Germline V lookup: CDR1 SEHNR, CDR2 FQNEAQ (reference sequence). J lost 3 bases, V lost 5 bases, and 2 bases had no gene match. The CDR3 DNA sequence: TGTGCCAGCAGCCAGACAGGGGGCTACGAGCAGTACTTC. Translating gives CASSQTGGYEQYF.